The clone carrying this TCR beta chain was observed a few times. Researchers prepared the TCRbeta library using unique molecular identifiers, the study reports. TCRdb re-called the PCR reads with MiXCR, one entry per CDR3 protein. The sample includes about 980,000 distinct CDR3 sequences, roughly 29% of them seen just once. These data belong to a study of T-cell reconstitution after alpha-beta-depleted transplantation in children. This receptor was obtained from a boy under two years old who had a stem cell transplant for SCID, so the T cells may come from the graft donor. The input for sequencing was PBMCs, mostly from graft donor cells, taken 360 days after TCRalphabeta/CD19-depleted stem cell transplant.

The CDR3 DNA follows: TGCGCCAGCAGCCAAGACTTAGCCGTCTACAATGAGCAGTTCTTC. Protein product: CASSQDLAVYNEQFF. This rearrangement joins TRBV4-3 to TRBJ2-1; D is unclear. The CDR3 loop spans 15 amino acids. V was shortened by 0 bases and J by 3 bases, with 9 bases between the two germline ends. Per germline, CDR1 LGHNA and CDR2 YSLEER.